These 11 T cell receptor beta chains originate from one sample sequenced in a study of CD8 T cells in ankylosing spondylitis (dated by TCRdb to 2016 to 2017). The paper's findings and limits, for the study overall: A TCR beta motif made up of several highly homologous amino acid variants appeared to be characteristic of blood from ankylosing spondylitis patients.

The library came from 5' RACE. The run used an Illumina HiSeq 2500. TCRdb ran its own pipeline on the public reads, namely fastp trimming at Q25 and MiXCR clone calling, and kept in-frame beta chains. Each CDR3 protein appears once, grouped with its most common genes and DNA. Counted in this sample were about 500,000 distinct CDR3 sequences; about 13% of them appeared once. The top ten clones comprise approximately 6.3% of the sample. For these receptors, no antigen is known. The source material was blood, either unsorted or a sorted T cell fraction (not recorded which). All receptors derive from a male donor with ankylosing spondylitis.

The J gene is TRBJ2-5, the V gene TRBV20-1, with TRBD2 matching 7 bases. CDR1 is DFQATT and CDR2 is SNEGSKA in the germline V gene (reference sequence). V lost 3 bases, J lost 2 bases, and 12 bases stayed unmatched. CDR3 length: 16 residues. CDR3 in DNA: TGCAGTGCTAGGGCCCTCGGTGCGGGGGAACAAGAGACCCAGTACTTC. Amino acids: CSARALGAGEQETQYF.

This clonotype occurred once. The chain uses TRBV5-1 and TRBJ2-5, with a tentative D call TRBD2 (5 bases). The germline V gene has CDR1 SGHRS and CDR2 YFSETQ. V gave up 2 bases and J gave up 5 bases, with 10 bases separating them. The length of the CDR3 is 13 residues. The CDR3 region is CASSFIGSETQYF. The CDR3 nucleotides read TGCGCCAGCAGCTTCATAGGGAGTGAGACCCAGTACTTC.

The V call is TRBV12-3 or TRBV12-4, the J call TRBJ2-3; possibly TRBD1 or TRBD2 for D (6 bases each). V was pared by 7 bases and J by 1 base, with 12 bases between. The CDR3 consists of 14 residues. The CDR3 nucleotides read TGTGCCAGCACCAGGAGGGGGGGCACAGATACGCAGTATTTT. Translation: CASTRRGGTDTQYF.

The sample holds a few counts of this clonotype. This chain connects TRBV20-1 to TRBJ2-1, with TRBD2 matching over 9 bases. Germline lookup yields CDR1 DFQATT and CDR2 SNEGSKA (reference sequence). The V and J ends lost 4 bases and 9 bases, in that order; junction bases with no gene match: 4. CDR3 length: 12 residues. The CDR3 DNA reads TGCAGTGCTATGGGACTAGCTGGTGAGCAGTTCTTC. Residues: CSAMGLAGEQFF.

The chain is built from TRBV20-1 and TRBJ2-1; 7 bases are a match to TRBD2. The CDR3 is made up of 16 amino acids. In germline, CDR1 is DFQATT, CDR2 SNEGSKA (reference sequence). J gave up 7 bases and V 0 bases, and 12 bases lay outside the gene matches. In DNA, the CDR3 is TGCAGTGCTAGAGATGGTCGGCTAGCGGTTCTAAATGAGCAGTTCTTC. Its protein product is CSARDGRLAVLNEQFF.

This clonotype was counted many times. The rearrangement joins TRBV11-2 to TRBJ2-7, with no clear D. The CDR3 consists of 15 residues. Germline CDR1 and CDR2: SGHAT and FQNNGV. V lost 1 base, J lost 0 bases, and 10 bases lay in between. CDR3 bases: TGTGCCAGCAGCTTAGTGAGCGAAAACTCCTACGAGCAGTACTTC. Amino acid sequence: CASSLVSENSYEQYF.

The table lists this clonotype with many counts. This chain uses TRBV28 with TRBJ2-3, with D possibly being TRBD2 (5 bases). The CDR3 spans 14 residues. Germline CDR1 reads MDHEN; CDR2 reads SYDVKM. Trimming removed 3 bases at V and 2 bases at J, with 9 bases between. CDR3 protein: CASSFVGDTDTQYF. CDR3 DNA sequence: TGTGCCAGCAGTTTCGTGGGAGACACAGATACGCAGTATTTT.

This clonotype was observed a handful of times. The rearrangement links TRBV4-2 to TRBJ2-4; 16 positions match TRBD2. V lost 2 bases and J lost 2; bases outside the gene matches: 15. The CDR3 extends over 22 amino acids. Looked up from germline, CDR1 is LGHNA and CDR2 is YNFKEQ. This CDR3 reads CASSQIGFGTSGREETKNIQYF. The CDR3, as DNA: TGTGCCAGCAGCCAAATTGGGTTTGGGACTAGCGGGAGGGAAGAGACCAAAAACATTCAGTACTTC.

This chain joins TRBV20-1 and TRBJ2-7; 11 nucleotides align to TRBD2. CDR1 DFQATT and CDR2 SNEGSKA come from the germline V gene (reference sequence). This CDR3 has 13 amino acids. The V segment lost 6 bases and the J segment 7 bases; nucleotides outside the gene matches: 8. CDR3 in amino acids: CSAKTSGTDEQYV. The CDR3 nucleotides are TGCAGTGCAAAGACTAGCGGGACAGATGAGCAGTACGTC.

The rearrangement joins TRBV5-6 to TRBJ2-1; TRBD1 aligns across 7 bases. There are 15 residues in the CDR3. Germline V gene lookup returns CDR1 SGHDT and CDR2 YYEEEE. J gave up 9 bases and V 0 bases, and 9 bases lay outside the gene matches. CDR3 residues: CASSLVGQVQSEQFF. DNA of the CDR3: TGTGCCAGCAGCTTGGTCGGACAGGTTCAAAGTGAGCAGTTCTTC.

This chain connects TRBV7-8 to TRBJ1-2, with D possibly TRBD1 on 5 matching bases. CDR1 is SGHVS and CDR2 is FQNEAQ in the germline V gene. Trimming removed 1 base at V and 1 base at J, with 10 bases between. The CDR3 runs 15 residues. The CDR3 nucleotides are TGTGCCAGCAGCTTAGGGGCAGGGTATAACTATGGCTACACCTTC. Amino acid sequence: CASSLGAGYNYGYTF.